The clone carrying this T cell receptor beta chain was recorded a few times. This record belongs to a study of beta chain features in type 1 diabetes. Across the whole study: Regarding age, gender and cell yields, patients proved similar to healthy donors.

Expressed TCRB transcripts were sequenced after all isolated RNA was converted to cDNA. Using immunoSEQ multiplex PCR, the repertoire was profiled, and TCRdb retains in-frame clones only, with some absent. Among hundreds of thousands of clones listed, roughly 12% were seen once. Germline lookup yields CDR1 MDHEN and CDR2 SYDVKM. Trimming removed 6 bases from V and 2 bases from J, with 20 bases in between. The CDR3 is 17 residues long. Sequenced sample: naive CD4+ T cells from blood. The sequence was collected from a man between 18 and 35 years old in good health. The chain employs TRBV28 and TRBJ1-5; D perhaps matches TRBD1 (5 bases). CDR3 bases: TGTGCCAGCAGCCTCCCGAGTTGGCAGGGTGGCAATCAGCCCCAGCATTTT. Residues: CASSLPSWQGGNQPQHF.